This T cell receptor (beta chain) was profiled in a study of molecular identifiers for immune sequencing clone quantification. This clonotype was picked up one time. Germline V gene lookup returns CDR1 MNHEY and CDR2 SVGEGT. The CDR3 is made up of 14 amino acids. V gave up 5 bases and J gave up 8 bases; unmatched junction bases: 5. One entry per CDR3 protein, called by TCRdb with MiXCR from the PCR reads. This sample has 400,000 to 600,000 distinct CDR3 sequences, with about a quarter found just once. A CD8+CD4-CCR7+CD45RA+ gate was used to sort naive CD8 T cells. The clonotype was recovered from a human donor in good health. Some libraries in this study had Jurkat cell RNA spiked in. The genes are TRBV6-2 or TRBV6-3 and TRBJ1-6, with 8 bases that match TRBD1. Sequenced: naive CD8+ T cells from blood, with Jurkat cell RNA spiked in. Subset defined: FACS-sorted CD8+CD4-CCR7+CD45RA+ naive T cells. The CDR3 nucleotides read TGTGCCAGCAGTGGACAGGGAGTCGATTCACCCCTCCACTTT. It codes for CASSGQGVDSPLHF.